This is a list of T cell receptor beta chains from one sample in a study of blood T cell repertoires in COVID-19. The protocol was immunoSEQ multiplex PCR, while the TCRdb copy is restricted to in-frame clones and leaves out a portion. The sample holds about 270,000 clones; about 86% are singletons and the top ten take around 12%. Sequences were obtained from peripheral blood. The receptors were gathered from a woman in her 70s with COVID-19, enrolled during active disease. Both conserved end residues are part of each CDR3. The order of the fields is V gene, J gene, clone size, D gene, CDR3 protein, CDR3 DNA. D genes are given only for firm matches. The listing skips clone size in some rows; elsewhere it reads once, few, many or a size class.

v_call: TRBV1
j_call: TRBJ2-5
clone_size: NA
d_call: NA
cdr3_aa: CTSSQIRFGGPTRRTQYF
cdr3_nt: TGCACCAGCAGCCAAATTAGATTCGGGGGGCCTACCAGAAGGACCCAGTACTTC

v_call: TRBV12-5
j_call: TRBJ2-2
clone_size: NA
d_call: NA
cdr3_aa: CASGLGQFTGELFF
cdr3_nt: TGTGCTAGTGGTTTGGGACAGTTCACCGGGGAGCTGTTTTTT

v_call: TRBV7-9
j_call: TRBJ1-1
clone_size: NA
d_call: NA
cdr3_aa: CASSHVKGAGDTEAFF
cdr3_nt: TGTGCCAGCAGCCACGTTAAAGGGGCTGGGGACACTGAAGCTTTCTTT

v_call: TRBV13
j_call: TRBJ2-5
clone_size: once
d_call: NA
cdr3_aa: CASSLGRWQETQYF
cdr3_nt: TGTGCCAGCAGCTTGGGGCGATGGCAGGAGACCCAGTACTTC

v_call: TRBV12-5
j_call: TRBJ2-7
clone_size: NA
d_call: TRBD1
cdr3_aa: CASAPWDRGWNEQYF
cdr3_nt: TGTGCTAGTGCCCCGTGGGACAGGGGTTGGAACGAGCAGTACTTC

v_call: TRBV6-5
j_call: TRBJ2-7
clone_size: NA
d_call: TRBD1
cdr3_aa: CASSYPGQGASEQYF
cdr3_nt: TGTGCCAGCAGTTATCCGGGACAGGGGGCGTCCGAGCAGTACTTC

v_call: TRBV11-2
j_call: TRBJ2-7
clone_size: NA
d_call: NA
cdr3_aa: CASSLDPWEGVPYEQYF
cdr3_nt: TGTGCCAGCAGCTTAGATCCCTGGGAGGGGGTTCCCTACGAGCAGTACTTC

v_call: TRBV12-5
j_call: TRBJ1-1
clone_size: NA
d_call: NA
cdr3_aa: CASGWSSEAFF
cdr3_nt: TGTGCTAGTGGTTGGAGTAGTGAAGCTTTCTTT

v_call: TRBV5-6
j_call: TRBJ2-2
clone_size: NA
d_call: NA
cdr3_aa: CASSWQNTGELFF
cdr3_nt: TGTGCCAGCAGCTGGCAGAACACCGGGGAGCTGTTTTTT

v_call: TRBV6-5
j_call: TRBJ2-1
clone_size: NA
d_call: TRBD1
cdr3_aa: CASSGTAYNEQFF
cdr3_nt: TGTGCCAGCAGCGGGACAGCCTACAATGAGCAGTTCTTC

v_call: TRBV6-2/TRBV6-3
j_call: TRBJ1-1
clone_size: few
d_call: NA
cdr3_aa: CASSSIEGRGPKAFF
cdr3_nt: TGTGCCAGCAGTTCGATAGAAGGTCGAGGGCCTAAAGCTTTCTTT

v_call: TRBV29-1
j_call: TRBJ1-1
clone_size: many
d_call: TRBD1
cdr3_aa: CSVLTGGTEAFF
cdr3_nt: TGCAGCGTTCTGACAGGGGGGACTGAAGCTTTCTTT

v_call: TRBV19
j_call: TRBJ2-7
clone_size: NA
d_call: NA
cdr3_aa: CASSIVPTVSSYEQYF
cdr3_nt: TGTGCCAGTAGTATAGTCCCGACAGTTAGCTCCTACGAGCAGTACTTC

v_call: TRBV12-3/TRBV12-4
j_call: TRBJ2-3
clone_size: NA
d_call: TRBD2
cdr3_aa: CASSLAGTSGDSF
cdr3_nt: TGTGCCAGCAGTTTAGCGGGTACTAGCGGGGACTCTTTT

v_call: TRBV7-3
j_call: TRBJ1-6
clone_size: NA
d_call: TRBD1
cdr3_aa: CASSPEGQVDSPLHF
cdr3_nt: TGTGCCAGCAGCCCAGAGGGACAGGTGGATTCACCCCTCCACTTT

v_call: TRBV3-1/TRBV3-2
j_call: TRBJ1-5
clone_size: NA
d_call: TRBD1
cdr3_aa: CASSRSDRGVNQPQHF
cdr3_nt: TGTGCCAGCAGTCGCTCGGACAGGGGCGTCAATCAGCCCCAGCATTTT

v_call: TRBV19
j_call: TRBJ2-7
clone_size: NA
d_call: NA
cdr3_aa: CASSLRADYEQYF
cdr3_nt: TGTGCCAGTAGTCTGCGGGCAGACTACGAGCAGTACTTC

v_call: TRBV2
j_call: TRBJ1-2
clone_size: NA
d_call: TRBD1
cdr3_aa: CASSGTGGNYGYTF
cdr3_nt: TGTGCCAGCAGCGGAACAGGGGGGAACTATGGCTACACCTTC

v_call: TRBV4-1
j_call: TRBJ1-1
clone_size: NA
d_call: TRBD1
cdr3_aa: CASSQDPGQGNTEAFF
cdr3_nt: TGCGCCAGCAGCCAAGACCCCGGACAGGGGAACACTGAAGCTTTCTTT

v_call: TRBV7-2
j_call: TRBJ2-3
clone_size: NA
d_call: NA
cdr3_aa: CASSPYTDTQYF
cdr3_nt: TGTGCCAGCAGCCCTTACACAGATACGCAGTATTTT

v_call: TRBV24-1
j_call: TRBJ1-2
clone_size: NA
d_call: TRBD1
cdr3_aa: CATSDTRQGVDYGYTF
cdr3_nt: TGTGCCACCAGTGATACTAGACAGGGAGTGGACTATGGCTACACCTTC

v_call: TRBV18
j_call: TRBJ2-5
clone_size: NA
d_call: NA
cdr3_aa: CASSPTPRRETQYF
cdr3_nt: TGTGCCAGCTCACCGACACCCCGGCGAGAGACCCAGTACTTC

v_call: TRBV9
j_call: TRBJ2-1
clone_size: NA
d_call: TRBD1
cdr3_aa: CASTSGTGGIHEQFF
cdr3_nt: TGTGCCAGCACCTCCGGGACAGGGGGTATCCATGAGCAGTTCTTC

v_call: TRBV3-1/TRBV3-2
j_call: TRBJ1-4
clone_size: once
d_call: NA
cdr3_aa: CASSQLPGVEKLFF
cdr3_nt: TGTGCCAGCAGCCAACTCCCAGGGGTTGAAAAACTGTTTTTT

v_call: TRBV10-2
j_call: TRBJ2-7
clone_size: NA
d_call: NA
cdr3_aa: CASREGGWYEQYF
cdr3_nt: TGCGCCAGCAGAGAGGGGGGCTGGTACGAGCAGTACTTC

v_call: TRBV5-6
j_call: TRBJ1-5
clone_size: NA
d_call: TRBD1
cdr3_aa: CASSLGGGSNQPQHF
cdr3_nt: TGTGCCAGCAGCTTGGGAGGGGGCAGCAATCAGCCCCAGCATTTT

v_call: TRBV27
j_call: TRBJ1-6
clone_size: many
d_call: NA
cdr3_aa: CASSFTEQALHF
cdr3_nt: TGTGCCAGCAGTTTCACTGAACAGGCCCTCCACTTT

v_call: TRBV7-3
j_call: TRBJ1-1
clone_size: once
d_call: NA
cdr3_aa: CASSLEPLNTEAFF
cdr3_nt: TGTGCCAGCAGCTTAGAGCCACTGAACACTGAAGCTTTCTTT

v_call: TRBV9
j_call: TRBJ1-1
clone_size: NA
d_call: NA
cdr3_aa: CASSVQGQDTEAFF
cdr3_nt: TGTGCCAGCAGCGTACAGGGGCAGGACACTGAAGCTTTCTTT

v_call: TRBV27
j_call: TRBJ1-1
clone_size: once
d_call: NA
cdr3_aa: CASRGGLLNTEAFF
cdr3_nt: TGTGCCAGCAGGGGGGGACTCCTGAACACTGAAGCTTTCTTT

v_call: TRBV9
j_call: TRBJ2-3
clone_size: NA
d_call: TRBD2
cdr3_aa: CASSGTSGGSTDTQYF
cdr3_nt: TGTGCCAGCAGCGGGACTAGCGGGGGTAGCACAGATACGCAGTATTTT

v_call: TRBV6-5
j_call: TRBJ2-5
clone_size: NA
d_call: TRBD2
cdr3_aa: CASRAGGYQETQYF
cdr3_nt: TGTGCCAGCAGGGCGGGGGGGTACCAAGAGACCCAGTACTTC

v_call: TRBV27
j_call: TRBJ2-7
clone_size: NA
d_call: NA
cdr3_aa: CASSFRYEQYF
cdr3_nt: TGTGCCAGCAGTTTCAGGTACGAGCAGTACTTC

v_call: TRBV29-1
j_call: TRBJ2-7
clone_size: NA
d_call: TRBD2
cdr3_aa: CSFREGSYEQYF
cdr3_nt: TGCAGCTTTAGGGAGGGATCCTACGAGCAGTACTTC

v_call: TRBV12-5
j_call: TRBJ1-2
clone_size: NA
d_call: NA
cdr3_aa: CASGLGITGSYGYTF
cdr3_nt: TGTGCTAGTGGTTTGGGGATAACAGGGAGCTATGGCTACACCTTC

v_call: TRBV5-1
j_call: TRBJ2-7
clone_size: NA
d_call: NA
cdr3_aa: CASSLASPTYEQYF
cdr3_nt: TGCGCCAGCAGCTTGGCGAGCCCTACCTACGAGCAGTACTTC

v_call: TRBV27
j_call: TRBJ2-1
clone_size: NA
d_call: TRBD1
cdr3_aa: CASSSYRDRAYNEQFF
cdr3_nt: TGTGCCAGCAGTTCCTACCGGGACAGGGCCTACAATGAGCAGTTCTTC

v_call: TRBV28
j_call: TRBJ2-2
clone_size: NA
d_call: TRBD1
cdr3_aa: CASSLGTANTGELFF
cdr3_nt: TGTGCCAGCAGCCTTGGGACAGCGAACACCGGGGAGCTGTTTTTT

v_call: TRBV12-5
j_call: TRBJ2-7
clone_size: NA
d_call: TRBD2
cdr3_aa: CASTGGLSYEQYF
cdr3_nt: TGTGCTAGTACGGGGGGACTCTCCTACGAGCAGTACTTC

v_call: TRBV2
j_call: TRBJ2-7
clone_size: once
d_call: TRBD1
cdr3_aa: CASTWDRGSYEQYF
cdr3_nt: TGTGCCAGCACTTGGGACAGGGGCTCCTACGAGCAGTACTTC

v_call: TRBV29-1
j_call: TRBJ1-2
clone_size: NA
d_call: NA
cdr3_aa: CSARVNYGYTF
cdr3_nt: TGCAGCGCCAGGGTTAACTATGGCTACACCTTC

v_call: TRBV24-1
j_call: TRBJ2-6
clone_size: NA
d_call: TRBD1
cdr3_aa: CATTGGPGANVLTF
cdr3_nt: TGTGCCACCACAGGGGGACCTGGGGCCAACGTCCTGACTTTC

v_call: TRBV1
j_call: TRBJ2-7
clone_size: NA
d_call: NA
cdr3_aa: CTSSQESGTGILEQYF
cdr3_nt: TGCACCAGCAGCCAAGAGTCCGGGACAGGGATCCTAGAGCAGTACTTC

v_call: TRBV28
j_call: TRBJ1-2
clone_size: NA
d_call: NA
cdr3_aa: CASSLRQPYGYTF
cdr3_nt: TGTGCCAGCAGTCTAAGACAGCCCTATGGCTACACCTTC

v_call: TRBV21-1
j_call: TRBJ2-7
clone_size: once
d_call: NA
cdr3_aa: CASAGLAERPSYEQYF
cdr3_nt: TGTGCCAGCGCGGGACTAGCGGAGAGGCCTTCCTACGAGCAGTACTTC

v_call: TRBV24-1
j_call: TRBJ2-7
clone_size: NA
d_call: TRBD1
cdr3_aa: CATSDPGTGSYEQYF
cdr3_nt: TGTGCCACCAGTGATCCCGGGACAGGGTCCTACGAGCAGTACTTC

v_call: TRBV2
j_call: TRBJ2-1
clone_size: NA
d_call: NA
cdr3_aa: CASKGNEQFF
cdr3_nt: TGTGCCAGCAAGGGGAATGAGCAGTTCTTC

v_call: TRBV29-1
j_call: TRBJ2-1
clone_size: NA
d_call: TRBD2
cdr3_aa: CSVLAGEPQFF
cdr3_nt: TGCAGCGTACTAGCGGGGGAGCCGCAGTTCTTC

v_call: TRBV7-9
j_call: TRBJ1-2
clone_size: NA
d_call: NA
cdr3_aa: CASSSRQSYGYTF
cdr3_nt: TGTGCCAGCAGCTCCAGACAGTCCTATGGCTACACCTTC

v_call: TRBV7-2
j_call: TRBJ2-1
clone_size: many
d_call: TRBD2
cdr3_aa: CASSLRTGLAGGLVEQFF
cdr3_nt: TGTGCCAGCAGCTTGCGTACGGGACTAGCGGGGGGGCTGGTTGAGCAGTTCTTC

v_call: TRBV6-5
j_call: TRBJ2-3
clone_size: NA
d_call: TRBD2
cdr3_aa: CASRLSGGARDTQYF
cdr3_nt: TGTGCCAGCAGATTAAGCGGGGGGGCCCGAGATACGCAGTATTTT

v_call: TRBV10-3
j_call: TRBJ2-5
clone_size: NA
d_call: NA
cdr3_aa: CAINKGGHGETQYF
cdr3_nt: TGTGCCATCAATAAAGGAGGGCATGGCGAGACCCAGTACTTC

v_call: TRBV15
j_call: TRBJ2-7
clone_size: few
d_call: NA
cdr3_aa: CATSGDISYEQYF
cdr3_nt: TGTGCCACCAGCGGGGACATCTCCTACGAGCAGTACTTC

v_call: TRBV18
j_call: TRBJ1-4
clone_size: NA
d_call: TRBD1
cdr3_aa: CASSPNEGGAYEKLFF
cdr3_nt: TGTGCCAGCTCGCCTAATGAAGGGGGCGCATATGAAAAACTGTTTTTT

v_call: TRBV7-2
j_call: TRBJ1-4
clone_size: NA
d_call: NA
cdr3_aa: CASSASLRAANEKLFF
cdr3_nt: TGTGCCAGCAGCGCCTCACTCAGGGCCGCTAATGAAAAACTGTTTTTT

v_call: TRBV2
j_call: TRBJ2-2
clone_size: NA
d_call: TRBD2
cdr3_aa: CASRVGGGTGELFF
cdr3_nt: TGTGCCAGCAGAGTAGGCGGGGGAACCGGGGAGCTGTTTTTT

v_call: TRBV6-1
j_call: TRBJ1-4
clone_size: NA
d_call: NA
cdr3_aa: CASSDGGPGEKLFF
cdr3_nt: TGTGCCAGCAGTGACGGAGGTCCGGGTGAAAAACTGTTTTTT

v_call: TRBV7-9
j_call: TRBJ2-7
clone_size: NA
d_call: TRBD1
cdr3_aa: CASSLPGQPYEQYF
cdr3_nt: TGTGCCAGCAGCTTACCGGGACAGCCCTACGAGCAGTACTTC

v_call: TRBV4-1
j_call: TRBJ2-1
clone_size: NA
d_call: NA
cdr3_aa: CASSPDRNNEQFF
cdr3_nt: TGCGCCAGCAGCCCTGACAGGAACAATGAGCAGTTCTTC

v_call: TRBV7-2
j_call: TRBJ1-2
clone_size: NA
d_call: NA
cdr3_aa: CASSLGRKTNYGYTF
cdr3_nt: TGTGCCAGCAGCTTAGGGCGGAAAACTAACTATGGCTACACCTTC